This T cell receptor beta chain was profiled in a study of OX40 agonist ivuxolimab in advanced cancers. Notes on this clone: What it binds is unknown.

Method: immunoSEQ multiplex PCR; TCRdb's copy keeps in-frame clones and lacks some. The sample lists several thousand clones; around two thirds were seen once. Trimming cost V 0 bases and J 2 bases; bases outside gene matches: 5. Per the germline V gene, CDR1 is LGHNA and CDR2 is YSLEER. The CDR3 contains 16 residues. Whole-study results and caveats: At 0.1 to 3.0 mg/kg, CD4+ and CD8+ blood T cells expanded clonally by week 6.

The TCR comes from an adult with an advanced solid tumor such as melanoma, head and neck, liver or kidney cancer. The J gene is TRBJ2-3, the V gene TRBV4-3, with 7 bases identical to TRBD1. Source: CD4+ or CD8+ T cells sorted from blood, taken in a trial of the OX40 agonist ivuxolimab. The CDR3 region is CASSQDEGTATDTQYF. The DNA of the CDR3 is TGCGCCAGCAGCCAAGATGAGGGGACAGCCACAGATACGCAGTATTTT.